This T cell receptor (beta chain) was obtained from a study of CD8 T cells in Susac syndrome. General study results and limits: By the study's own acknowledgment, its TCR sequencing and HLA analysis included relatively few individuals.

Note on this clonotype: What it binds is not known.

With random hexamers, reverse transcription was performed on roughly 0.45 to 1 ug of RNA. immunoSEQ multiplex PCR amplified TCR beta CDR3 across 54 Vbeta, 13 Jbeta. TCRdb itself ran the immunoSEQ multiplex PCR reads through MiXCR, one entry per CDR3 protein. The repertoire holds under 200,000 distinct CDR3 sequences, with roughly 90% as singletons. Germline V lookup: CDR1 SGHDT, CDR2 YYEEEE. The length of the CDR3 is 12 residues. V was clipped by 2 bases and J by 8 bases, with 10 bases between them. Recently defined diagnostic criteria for definite or probable disease were fulfilled by Susac syndrome patients.

The chain is built from TRBV5-6 and TRBJ1-1, with D maybe TRBD1 (5 bases). This receptor was taken from a human donor with Susac syndrome. The specimen sequenced was CD4+ T cells from PBMCs. The CDR3 loop reads CASSFRGREAFF. The CDR3 DNA is TGTGCCAGCAGCTTTAGGGGCAGGGAAGCTTTCTTT.